This TCR beta chain was captured in a study of blood T cells in healthy people across ages. Study-level findings and limits: Aged donors had fewer naive CD4+ cells and lower diversity than long-lived donors.

A J-beta primer mix and a sample-barcoded 5' primer were used in a second PCR of about 7 to 12 cycles. Each CDR3 protein gets one entry after TCRdb re-called the 5' RACE reads with MiXCR. The sample shows some 1.5 million distinct CDR3 sequences, about 30% of them seen only once. This clonotype was recorded many times. Its antigen is still unknown. The V end was cut by 0 bases, the J end by 8 bases, with 10 bases between. The germline CDR1 and CDR2 sequences are LGHDT and YNNKEL (reference sequence). The CDR3 is 13 residues long. Sequences were obtained from blood. The receptor was derived from a woman aged 30 to 39 in good health. This chain connects TRBV3-1 to TRBJ1-2; a possible D gene is TRBD1 (6 bases). This CDR3 is CASSQDRGRGYTF. CDR3 in DNA: TGTGCCAGCAGCCAAGACAGGGGACGCGGCTACACCTTC. The entire variable domain, with the rest obtained from reference TRBV3-1 and TRBJ1-2, is as follows: DTAVSQTPKYLVTQMGNDKSIKCEQNLGHDTMYWYKQDSKKFLKIMFSYNNKELIINETVPNRFSPKSPDKAHLNLHINSLELGDSAVYFCASSQDRGRGYTFGSGTRLTVV.